One sample yielded the 4 T cell receptor beta chains listed below, sequenced in a study of cytomegalovirus exposure and HLA in healthy donors. The PCR ran on 60 Vbeta and 13 Jbeta primers. Generated by immunoSEQ multiplex PCR, the TCRdb table keeps only in-frame clones and is missing some. The data contain approximately 150,000 clones, around 80% of them singletons. The sequenced sample was PBMCs. Source of these receptors: a man aged 40-49 years in good health and CMV-seronegative.

J is TRBJ1-3 and V is TRBV2; 10 bases align to TRBD1. The CDR3 loop spans 15 amino acids. The germline gives CDR1 SNHLY, CDR2 FYNNEI. The trim removed 6 bases at V and 5 bases at J, leaving 7 bases unmatched. In DNA form, the CDR3 reads TGTGCCAGCAGACCCGGGACAGGGGCAAGAAACACCATATATTTT. Translated: CASRPGTGARNTIYF.

This chain joins TRBV25-1 and TRBJ2-5; 7 nucleotides line up with TRBD1. Trimming removed 1 base from V and 4 bases from J; junction bases left unmatched: 3. Germline CDR1 and CDR2: MGHDK and SYGVNS. The CDR3 spans 14 residues. CDR3 in DNA: TGTGCCAGCAGTGAATCTGGGACAGTAGAGACCCAGTACTTC. Translating gives CASSESGTVETQYF.

The rearrangement joins TRBV2 to TRBJ2-5, with 7 bases identical to TRBD2. The CDR3 has 13 amino acids. Germline V gene data show CDR1 as SNHLY and CDR2 as FYNNEI. The ends lost 5 bases at V and 1 base at J; junction bases unmatched: 1. CDR3 DNA: TGTGCCAGCAGTACTAGCGCCCAAGAGACCCAGTACTTC. This gives the protein CASSTSAQETQYF.

The count of this clone is one. In nucleotides, the CDR3 is TGTGCCAGCGCCCCCGGACAGGGGTATACCTATGGCTACACCTTC. Translating it yields CASAPGQGYTYGYTF. V usage is TRBV28 and J usage is TRBJ1-2, with 9 nucleotides matching TRBD1. The CDR3 has 15 residues. The V gene's germline CDR1 is MDHEN and CDR2 SYDVKM. V gave up 8 bases and J gave up 4 bases; unmatched junction bases: 11.